This T cell receptor beta chain came from a study of shared clonotypes between healthy human individuals. General observations from the study: Blood alone was sampled, and tissue repertoires likely differ. The diversity represented, both genetic and in exposure history, was limited by few donors.

CD45RO negativity and positive selection for CCR7 defined naive CD8 cells, a population that excluded terminally differentiated effector memory CD45RA+ cells. The donor population consisted of healthy HIV-negative adults with no recent acute infections or vaccinations. The study drew all its donors from Caucasian adults living in Nashville, Tennessee. On this clone itself: Its antigen remains unknown. In the same sample, other DNA sequences code for this CDR3.

Measured with immunoSEQ multiplex PCR; TCRdb has only the in-frame clones, and not every one. The table has about 2.1 million clones, about 93% seen once; the top ten hold around 1.7%. Germline values: CDR1 SEHNR, CDR2 FQNEAQ (reference sequence). Trimming at V came to 3 bases and at J to 6 bases, leaving 8 bases not matched to a gene. CDR3 size: 15 residues. The genes are TRBV7-9 and TRBJ2-1; 7 bases align to TRBD2. The receptor's source is a man between 18 and 29 years old in good health. Some clones in this sample may be carry-over from other donors' samples. The sequenced material came from naive CD8+ T cells from PBMCs. Here the CDR3 reads CASSLGGPPRNEQFF. The DNA of the CDR3 is TGTGCCAGCAGCTTGGGAGGGCCACCACGCAATGAGCAGTTCTTC.